Listed below are T cell receptor beta chains from one sample, sequenced in a study of CD8+CD57+ T cells in acquired aplastic anemia. MiXCR, run by TCRdb on the reads, gives a single entry per CDR3 protein. The sample shows fewer than 200,000 distinct CDR3 sequences, about 45% of them seen only once. Sequencing input: sorted CD4+, CD8+, or CD8+CD57+ T cells (not recorded which) from PBMCs. These receptors all stem from a human donor with aplastic anemia. CDR3s include the opening cysteine and the closing phenylalanine or tryptophan. Each record gives: clone size, V gene, J gene, D gene, CDR3 DNA, CDR3 protein. D genes are given only for firm matches. Not every row has a clone size; where given, it reads once, few, many or a size class.

.	TRBV3-1	TRBJ2-2	TRBD2	TGTGCCAGCAGCCGTTTCGGGACTAGCGGGGGGGTTTCCGGGGAGCTGTTTTTT	CASSRFGTSGGVSGELFF
.	TRBV15	TRBJ1-6	.	TGTGCCACCAGCAGCCTCAATTCACCCCTCCACTTT	CATSSLNSPLHF
many	TRBV20-1	TRBJ2-7	.	TGCAGTGCGGGGGCATGGGGTAGCTCCTACGAGCAGTACTTC	CSAGAWGSSYEQYF
few	TRBV2	TRBJ1-6	TRBD1	TGTGCCAGCACTCTAGGACAGGGAAATTCACCCCTCCACTTT	CASTLGQGNSPLHF
few	TRBV29-1	TRBJ2-7	TRBD1	TGCAGCGTTGCCTGGACAGGGAACTACGAGCAGTACTTC	CSVAWTGNYEQYF
many	TRBV2	TRBJ2-1	TRBD2	TGTGCCAGAGCTAGCGGGGGGGCAGATGAGCAGTTCTTC	CARASGGADEQFF
.	TRBV2	TRBJ2-1	.	TGTGCCAGCTGTCGGGGGCTAGTCAACAATGAGCAGTTCTTC	CASCRGLVNNEQFF
few	TRBV11-2	TRBJ2-1	.	TGTGCCAGCAGCTTGCGGTGGAATGAGCAGTTCTTC	CASSLRWNEQFF
.	TRBV15	TRBJ2-3	TRBD1	TGTGCCACCGCCAGAGAGGGACAGGGGACAGATACGCAGTATTTT	CATAREGQGTDTQYF
.	TRBV7-2	TRBJ1-2	.	TGTGCCAGCAGCTTAACAGAGTTCTATGGCTACACCTTC	CASSLTEFYGYTF
.	TRBV7-8	TRBJ2-7	.	TGTGCCAGCAGCTTAGAGGGGTTCTACGAGCAGTACTTC	CASSLEGFYEQYF
many	TRBV20-1	TRBJ1-1	.	TGCAGTGCTCCCAGACAGCTCGCTGAAGCTTTCTTT	CSAPRQLAEAFF
few	TRBV10-3	TRBJ2-7	.	TGTGCCATCAGTGAATGGGACACTTCCTACGAGCAGTACTTC	CAISEWDTSYEQYF
.	TRBV20-1	TRBJ2-1	TRBD2	TGCAGTGCTGGACTGACTAGCGGGGGTTGGGGTGAGCAGTTCTTC	CSAGLTSGGWGEQFF
once	TRBV14	TRBJ1-2	TRBD1	TGTGCCAGCGGCCCCGACAGGGGCTATGGCTACACCTTC	CASGPDRGYGYTF
few	TRBV11-3	TRBJ2-3	.	TGTGCCAGCAGCACGTGGGGTGCGGATACGCAGTATTTT	CASSTWGADTQYF
many	TRBV6-6	TRBJ2-5	TRBD1	TGTGCCAGCAGTTTCCCGAAACAGGGGAACGAGACCCAGTACTTC	CASSFPKQGNETQYF
.	TRBV19	TRBJ2-7	.	TGTGCCATACTAGTTACCTACGAGCAGTACTTC	CAILVTYEQYF
.	TRBV7-9	TRBJ2-7	.	TGTGCCAGCAGCTTTCCTCCAGGGCAGTACTTC	CASSFPPGQYF
.	TRBV10-3	TRBJ2-3	.	TGTGCCATCGGGATAGCTACAGATACGCAGTATTTT	CAIGIATDTQYF
.	TRBV2	TRBJ2-2	TRBD1	TGTGCCAGCGTCGGGACAGTGAACACCGGGGAGCTGTTTTTT	CASVGTVNTGELFF
.	TRBV15	TRBJ1-6	.	TGTGCCACCAGCAGCAGAGAGATATCGCCTTCACCCCTCCACTTT	CATSSREISPSPLHF
.	TRBV29-1	TRBJ2-5	.	TGCAGCGTTGCCAGGGGATGGCCTCAAGAGACCCAGTACTTC	CSVARGWPQETQYF
many	TRBV19	TRBJ1-6	TRBD1	TGTGCCAGTAGTATTCAGGGGGCCAATTCACCCCTCCACTTT	CASSIQGANSPLHF
many	TRBV5-4	TRBJ1-1	.	TGTGCCAGCAGCTTGTTCAACAGGGACACTGAAGCTTTCTTT	CASSLFNRDTEAFF
.	TRBV2	TRBJ1-1	.	TGTGCCAGCAGTAAAGCGTTTCGTCCGATGAACACTGAAGCTTTCTTT	CASSKAFRPMNTEAFF
.	TRBV24-1	TRBJ2-5	.	TGTGCCACCAGTGATTTACGCTGGGAGACCCAGTACTTC	CATSDLRWETQYF
.	TRBV5-6	TRBJ1-5	.	TGTGCCAGCAGCCTACGATCCCTTAGCAATCAGCCCCAGCATTTT	CASSLRSLSNQPQHF
many	TRBV9	TRBJ2-1	TRBD2	TGTGCCAGCAGCAAAGGGACTAGCGGGGGTTACAATGAGCAGTTCTTC	CASSKGTSGGYNEQFF
few	TRBV5-1	TRBJ2-7	.	TGCGCCAGCAGCCTGGAATGGGGCGAGCAGTACTTC	CASSLEWGEQYF
many	TRBV7-2	TRBJ1-2	TRBD1	TGTGCCAGCAGCTTAGCCCGGACAGGGGGCGCCAACTATGGCTACACCTTC	CASSLARTGGANYGYTF
.	TRBV20-1	TRBJ2-1	.	TGCAGTGCTAGAGCCGGCCACAATGAGCAGTTCTTC	CSARAGHNEQFF
.	TRBV7-8	TRBJ1-6	.	TGTGCCAGCAGCCCGATGGACGGTAGCTTCTATAATTCACCCCTCCACTTT	CASSPMDGSFYNSPLHF
many	TRBV15	TRBJ2-5	.	TGTGCCACCAGCCCCCTCCCGGGACTCCCCGGGAGCCAGTACTTC	CATSPLPGLPGSQYF
.	TRBV6-1	TRBJ2-1	TRBD1	TGTGCCAGCAGCGGCGGACAGGGCGGTGAGCAGTTCTTC	CASSGGQGGEQFF
.	TRBV28	TRBJ1-2	.	TGTGCCAGCAGTTTGGGGGGCGGGGGCGTTGACTATGGCTACACCTTC	CASSLGGGGVDYGYTF
many	TRBV19	TRBJ1-3	.	TGTGCCAGTAGTATCAGCGGGACGGACAGTAACGGAAACACCATATATTTT	CASSISGTDSNGNTIYF
many	TRBV5-6	TRBJ1-1	.	TGTGCCAGCAGCTCCGGGAACCTAGAAGCTTTCTTT	CASSSGNLEAFF
many	TRBV9	TRBJ1-3	TRBD1	TGTGCCAGCAGCGTAGGGGACAGGGGGAGTGGAAACACCATATATTTT	CASSVGDRGSGNTIYF
many	TRBV3-1	TRBJ1-1	.	TGTGCCAGCAGCCAACAGGGGAACACTGAAGCTTTCTTT	CASSQQGNTEAFF
many	TRBV6-4	TRBJ2-1	.	TGTGCCAGCAGTGACTCGAGTCGGGGCAATGAGCAGTTCTTC	CASSDSSRGNEQFF
many	TRBV19	TRBJ1-1	TRBD1	TGTGCCAGCCTCCCCCAGGGGGACACTGAAGCTTTCTTT	CASLPQGDTEAFF
.	TRBV7-3	TRBJ1-1	.	TGTGCCAGCAGCCTGAGGGAGACTGAAGCTTTCTTT	CASSLRETEAFF
.	TRBV2	TRBJ1-5	TRBD1	TGTGCCAGCACCGGGACAGGGGCTCAGCCCCAGCATTTT	CASTGTGAQPQHF
many	TRBV14	TRBJ1-1	TRBD1	TGTGCCAGCAGCCTGGAGACAGGGATTTCCGGGGCTTTCTTT	CASSLETGISGAFF
many	TRBV6-5	TRBJ1-5	.	TGTGCCAGCAGTCAGGGGCTAGGGCAGCCCCAGCATTTT	CASSQGLGQPQHF
.	TRBV7-6	TRBJ2-1	.	TGTGCCAGCAGTCATCCCATGCGGGGCGGTTTCAAAGAGCAGTTCTTC	CASSHPMRGGFKEQFF
.	TRBV29-1	TRBJ2-7	TRBD1	TGCAGCGTCGCACCGGGACAGGGTTACGAGCAGTACTTC	CSVAPGQGYEQYF
many	TRBV9	TRBJ2-3	TRBD2	TGTGCCAGCAGCGTAGAAGCGGGGGGTAGCACAGATACGCAGTATTTT	CASSVEAGGSTDTQYF
.	TRBV20-1	TRBJ1-5	.	TGCAGTGTACTCGGCAGTGGCAATCAGCCCCAGCATTTT	CSVLGSGNQPQHF
.	TRBV2	TRBJ2-3	.	TGTGCCAGCAGCCCACGGACAGGAGGGGGAGATACGCAGTATTTT	CASSPRTGGGDTQYF
.	TRBV25-1	TRBJ1-5	.	TGTGCCAGCAGTGACTCTACGCAGCCCCAGCATTTT	CASSDSTQPQHF
few	TRBV6-5	TRBJ1-2	.	TGTGCCAGCAGTTCCCCGGACCAAAATATGTATGGCTACACCTTC	CASSSPDQNMYGYTF
.	TRBV29-1	TRBJ2-3	.	TGCAGCGTTGACGGGGTCAGGGCTACAGATACGCAGTATTTT	CSVDGVRATDTQYF
many	TRBV19	TRBJ2-7	.	TGTGCCAGTAGTATAGAGGCAGGTAGGTTCTACGAGCAGTACTTC	CASSIEAGRFYEQYF
few	TRBV27	TRBJ1-1	.	TGTGCCAGCAGTTTAGGGAGAGGCGTCACTGAAGCTTTCTTT	CASSLGRGVTEAFF
.	TRBV19	TRBJ2-7	.	TGTGCCAGTAGTAACAAGTACGAGCAGTACTTC	CASSNKYEQYF
.	TRBV7-3	TRBJ1-1	.	TGTGCCAGCAGCGCGCCTAAGAACACTGAAGCTTTCTTT	CASSAPKNTEAFF
many	TRBV5-4	TRBJ2-2	TRBD1	TGTGCCAGCAGCTTGGAGACAGGGTACACCGGGGAGCTGTTTTTT	CASSLETGYTGELFF